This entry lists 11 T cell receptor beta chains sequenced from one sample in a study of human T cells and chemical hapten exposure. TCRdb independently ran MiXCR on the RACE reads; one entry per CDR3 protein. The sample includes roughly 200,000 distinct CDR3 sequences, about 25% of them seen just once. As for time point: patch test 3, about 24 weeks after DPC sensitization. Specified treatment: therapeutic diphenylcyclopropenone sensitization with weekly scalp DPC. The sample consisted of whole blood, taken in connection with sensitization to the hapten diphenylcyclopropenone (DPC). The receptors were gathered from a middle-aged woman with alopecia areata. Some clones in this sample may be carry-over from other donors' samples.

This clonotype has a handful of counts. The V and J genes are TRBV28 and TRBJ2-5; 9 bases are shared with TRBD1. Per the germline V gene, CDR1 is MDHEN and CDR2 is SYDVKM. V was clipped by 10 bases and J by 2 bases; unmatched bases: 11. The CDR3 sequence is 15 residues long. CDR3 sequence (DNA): TGTGCCACCTCACCGGACAGGGGATATCAAGAGACCCAGTACTTC. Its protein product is CATSPDRGYQETQYF.

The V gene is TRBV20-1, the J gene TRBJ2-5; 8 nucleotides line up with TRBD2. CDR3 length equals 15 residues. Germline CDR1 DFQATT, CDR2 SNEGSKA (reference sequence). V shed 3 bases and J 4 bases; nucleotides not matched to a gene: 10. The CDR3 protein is CSASRTSGRGETQYF. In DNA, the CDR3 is TGCAGTGCTAGCCGCACTAGCGGTAGGGGAGAGACCCAGTACTTC.

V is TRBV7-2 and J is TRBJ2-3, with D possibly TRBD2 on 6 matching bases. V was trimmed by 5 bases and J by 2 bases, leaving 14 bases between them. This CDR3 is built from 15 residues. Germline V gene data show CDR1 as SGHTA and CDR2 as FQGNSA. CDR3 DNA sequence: TGTGCCAGCAGCCTAGGCGGGACTCCCACAGATACGCAGTATTTT. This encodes CASSLGGTPTDTQYF.

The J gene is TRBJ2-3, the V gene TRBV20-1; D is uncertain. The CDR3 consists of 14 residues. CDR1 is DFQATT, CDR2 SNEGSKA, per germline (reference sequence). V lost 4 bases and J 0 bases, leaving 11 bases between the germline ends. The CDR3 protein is CSAKLGSSTDTQYF. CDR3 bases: TGCAGTGCTAAGTTGGGTTCTAGCACAGATACGCAGTATTTT.

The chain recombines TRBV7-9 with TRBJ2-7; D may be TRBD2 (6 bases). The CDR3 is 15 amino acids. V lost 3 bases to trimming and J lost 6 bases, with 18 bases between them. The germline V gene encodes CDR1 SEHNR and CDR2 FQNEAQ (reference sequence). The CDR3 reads CASSFTGVYGGEQYF. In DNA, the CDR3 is TGTGCCAGCAGCTTCACGGGAGTATATGGGGGCGAGCAGTACTTC.

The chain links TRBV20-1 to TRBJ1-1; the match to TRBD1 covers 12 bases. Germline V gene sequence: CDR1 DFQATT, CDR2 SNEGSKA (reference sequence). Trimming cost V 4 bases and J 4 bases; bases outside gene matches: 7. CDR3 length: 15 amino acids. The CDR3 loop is CSAISPGQGATEAFF. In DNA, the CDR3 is TGCAGTGCTATTTCTCCGGGACAGGGGGCCACTGAAGCTTTCTTT.

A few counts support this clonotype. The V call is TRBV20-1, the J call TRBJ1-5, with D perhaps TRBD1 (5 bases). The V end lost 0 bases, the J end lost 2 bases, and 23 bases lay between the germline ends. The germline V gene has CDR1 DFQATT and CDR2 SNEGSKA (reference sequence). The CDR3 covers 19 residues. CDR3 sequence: CSARDWASMTVPGNQPQHF. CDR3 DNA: TGCAGTGCTAGAGATTGGGCTTCCATGACAGTTCCGGGCAATCAGCCCCAGCATTTT.

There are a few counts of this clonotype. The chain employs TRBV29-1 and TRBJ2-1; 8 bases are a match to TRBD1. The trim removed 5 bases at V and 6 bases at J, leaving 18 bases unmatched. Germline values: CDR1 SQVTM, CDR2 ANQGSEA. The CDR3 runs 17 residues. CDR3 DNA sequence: TGCAGCGTTTCAGGGGGCGGTACGGACAGGGTCGCCAATGAGCAGTTCTTC. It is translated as CSVSGGGTDRVANEQFF.

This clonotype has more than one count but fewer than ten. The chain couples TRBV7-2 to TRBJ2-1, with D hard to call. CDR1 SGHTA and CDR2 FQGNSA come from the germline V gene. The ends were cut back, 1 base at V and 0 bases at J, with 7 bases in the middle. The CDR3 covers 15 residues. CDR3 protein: CASSLEASSYNEQFF. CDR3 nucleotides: TGTGCCAGCAGCTTAGAGGCCAGCTCCTACAATGAGCAGTTCTTC.

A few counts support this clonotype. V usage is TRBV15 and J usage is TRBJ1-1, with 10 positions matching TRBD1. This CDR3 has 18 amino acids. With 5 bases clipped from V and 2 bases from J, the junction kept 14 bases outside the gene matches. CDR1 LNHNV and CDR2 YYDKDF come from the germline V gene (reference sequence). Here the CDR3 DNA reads TGTGCCACCAGCGGCGGACGCGGGACAGGGGCCCGTAACACTGAAGCTTTCTTT. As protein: CATSGGRGTGARNTEAFF. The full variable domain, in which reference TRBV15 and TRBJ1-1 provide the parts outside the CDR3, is DAMVIQNPRYQVTQFGKPVTLSCSQTLNHNVMYWYQQKSSQAPKLLFHYYDKDFNNEADTPDNFQSRRPNTSFCFLDIRSPGLGDTAMYLCATSGGRGTGARNTEAFFGQGTRLTVV.

CDR3 DNA: TGTGCCATCAGTGGCGTTACGAGCTCCTACAATGAGCAGTTCTTC. Its translation: CAISGVTSSYNEQFF. The chain links TRBV10-3 to TRBJ2-1, with unresolved D. This CDR3 has 15 residues. V dropped 4 bases and J dropped 0 bases, with 10 bases sitting between them. In germline, CDR1 is ENHRY, CDR2 SYGVKD.